The 9 T cell receptor beta chains presented below share a single source sample, sequenced in a study of blood T cell repertoires in COVID-19. Clones were sequenced by immunoSEQ multiplex PCR, and TCRdb holds only the in-frame ones, with some missing. Found here are about 480,000 clones, approximately 90% of them singletons; the top ten hold 4.3%. The specimen sequenced was peripheral blood. The receptor source for this set is a woman aged 25 to 39 with acute or convalescent COVID-19.

This chain joins TRBV24-1 and TRBJ2-5, with D possibly being TRBD2 (5 bases). Germline-derived CDR1 and CDR2 are KGHDR and SFDVKD. The CDR3 is 14 amino acids. With 6 bases removed from V and 9 bases from J, the gap between germline ends came to 19 bases. CDR3 loop: CATSLAGTGSAQYF. The CDR3, as DNA: TGTGCCACCAGTTTGGCGGGTACCGGGTCGGCCCAGTACTTC.

The chain couples TRBV4-2 to TRBJ2-7, with TRBD1 matching 11 bases. Trimming took 4 bases from V and 2 from J; bases not matched to a gene: 10. Germline loops: CDR1 LGHNA, CDR2 YNFKEQ. The CDR3 runs to 17 residues. This CDR3 is CASSLRDRGMPTYEQYF. The CDR3 DNA reads TGTGCCAGCAGCCTCCGGGACAGGGGGATGCCCACCTACGAGCAGTACTTC.

The chain links TRBV4-1 to TRBJ2-7; 7 nucleotides match TRBD1. After removal of 0 bases from V and 5 bases from J, the junction contained 7 bases not matched to a gene. This CDR3 has 15 residues. Germline V lookup: CDR1 MGHRA, CDR2 YSYEKL. CDR3 region: CASSQDGRGTNEQYF. DNA for the CDR3: TGCGCCAGCAGCCAAGATGGCAGGGGGACCAACGAGCAGTACTTC.

The chain has TRBV4-1 and TRBJ1-4; D possibly corresponds to TRBD1 (6 bases). CDR1 and CDR2 (germline): MGHRA, YSYEKL. The CDR3 length is 15 residues. V dropped 0 bases and J dropped 5 bases, with 10 bases sitting between them. The CDR3 coding sequence is TGCGCCAGCAGCCAAGAACAGGGTTTAAATGAAAAACTGTTTTTT. Translating gives CASSQEQGLNEKLFF.

CDR3 DNA: TGTGCCAGCAGTTCCAGGACAGGGGGACAATCACCCCTCCACTTT. It codes for CASSSRTGGQSPLHF. The chain is built from TRBV27 and TRBJ1-6; 10 bases fit TRBD1. The CDR3 has 15 amino acids. The V gene end was trimmed by 4 bases and the J gene end by 10 bases; junction bases not matched to a gene: 7. Germline V gene data show CDR1 as MNHEY and CDR2 as SMNVEV (reference sequence).

V usage is TRBV7-8 and J usage is TRBJ2-5, with D maybe TRBD1 (6 bases). Trimming took off 3 bases at V and 5 bases at J, with 13 bases between the two ends. CDR1 is SGHVS, CDR2 FQNEAQ, per germline. The CDR3 totals 14 residues. DNA for the CDR3: TGTGCCAGCAGCTTTGAACAGGGATGGGAGACCCAGTACTTC. Translation gives CASSFEQGWETQYF.

Concerning this clone itself: Its ends do not fully match the called genes, so a read error is possible. This sequence joins TRBV3-1 (or the pseudogene TRBV3-2) and TRBJ1-1; 9 bases fit TRBD1. Germline V lookup: CDR1 LGHDT, CDR2 YNNKEL (reference sequence). The CDR3 consists of 15 residues. CDR3 residues: CASSQEGQGDTETFF. The DNA for the CDR3 is TGTGCCAGCAGCCAAGAGGGACAGGGCGACACTGAAACTTTCTTT.

This clone was found once. This chain links TRBV7-6 with TRBJ1-2; 7 nucleotides match TRBD1. The CDR3 totals 17 residues. Germline lookup yields CDR1 SGHVS and CDR2 FNYEAQ. Trimming took 8 bases from V and 0 from J; bases not matched to a gene: 15. The CDR3 nucleotides are TGTGCCAGCGGGGTACGAAATGACAGGGAACCTAACTATGGCTACACCTTC. Its protein product is CASGVRNDREPNYGYTF.

This chain links TRBV2 with TRBJ2-1; 7 bases are a match to TRBD1. Germline V CDR1 and CDR2: SNHLY, FYNNEI. V lost 1 base and J lost 6; bases outside the gene matches: 6. The CDR3 contains 15 residues. CDR3 loop: CASSEEGTVSNEQFF. CDR3 nucleotides: TGTGCCAGCAGTGAAGAAGGGACAGTCTCCAATGAGCAGTTCTTC.